This TCR beta chain was recovered during a study of blood T cell repertoires in COVID-19. The V segment lost 0 bases and the J segment 3 bases; nucleotides outside the gene matches: 9. The CDR3 contains 16 residues. In germline, CDR1 is SGHRS, CDR2 YFSETQ. Adults between roughly 18 and 95 years of age took part from about two dozen US areas. Within the 2 weeks before study entry, each person in the exposed group met a COVID-19 case. The protocol was immunoSEQ multiplex PCR, while the TCRdb copy is restricted to in-frame clones and leaves out a portion. The sample gives around 250,000 clones, approximately 90% of which show up once; around 2.8% is in the top ten.

The sequence was obtained from a man aged 35-49 years who had been exposed to COVID-19. The V call is TRBV5-1, the J call TRBJ2-7; 7 nucleotides agree with TRBD1. The sequenced sample consisted of PBMCs or T cells enriched from blood (not recorded which). Here the CDR3 DNA reads TGCGCCAGCAGCTTGGTCGCCGGGACAGCAGTCTACGAGCAGTACTTC. Its translation is CASSLVAGTAVYEQYF.